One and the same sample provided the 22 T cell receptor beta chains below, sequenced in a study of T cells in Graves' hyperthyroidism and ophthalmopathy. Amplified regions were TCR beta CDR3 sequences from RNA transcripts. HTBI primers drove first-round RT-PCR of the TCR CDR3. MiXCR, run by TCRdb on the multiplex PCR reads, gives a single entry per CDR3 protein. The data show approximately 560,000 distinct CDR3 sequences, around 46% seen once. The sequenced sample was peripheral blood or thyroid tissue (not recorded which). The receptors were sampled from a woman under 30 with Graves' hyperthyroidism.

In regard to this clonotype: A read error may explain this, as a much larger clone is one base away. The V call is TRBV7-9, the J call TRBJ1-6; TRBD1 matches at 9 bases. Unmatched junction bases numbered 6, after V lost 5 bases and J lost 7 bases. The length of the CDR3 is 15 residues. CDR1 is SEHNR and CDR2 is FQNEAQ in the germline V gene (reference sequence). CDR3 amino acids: CASSTRGQGNSPLHF. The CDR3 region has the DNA TGTGCCAGCAGCACCCGTGGACAGGGGAATTCACCCCTCCACTTT.

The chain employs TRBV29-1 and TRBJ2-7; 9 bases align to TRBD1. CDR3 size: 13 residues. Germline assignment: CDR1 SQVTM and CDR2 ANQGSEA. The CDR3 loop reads CSASRDRDHEQYF. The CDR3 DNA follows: TGCAGTGCTAGCCGGGACAGGGACCACGAGCAGTACTTC.

CDR3 loop: CSVEDGQAGADTQYF. The CDR3 region has the DNA TGCAGCGTTGAAGATGGTCAGGCGGGAGCAGATACGCAGTATTTT. V usage is TRBV29-1 and J usage is TRBJ2-3; 7 nucleotides align to TRBD2. This CDR3 is built from 15 residues. CDR1 and CDR2 (germline): SQVTM, ANQGSEA. J lost 4 bases, V lost 0 bases, and 7 bases had no gene match.

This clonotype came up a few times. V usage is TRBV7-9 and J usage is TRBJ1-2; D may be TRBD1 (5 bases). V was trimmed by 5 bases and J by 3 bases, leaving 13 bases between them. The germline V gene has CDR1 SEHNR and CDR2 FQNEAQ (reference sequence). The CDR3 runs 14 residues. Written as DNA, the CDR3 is TGTGCCAGCAGCCCCTCGGGGGGAGACTATGGCTACACCTTC. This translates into CASSPSGGDYGYTF.

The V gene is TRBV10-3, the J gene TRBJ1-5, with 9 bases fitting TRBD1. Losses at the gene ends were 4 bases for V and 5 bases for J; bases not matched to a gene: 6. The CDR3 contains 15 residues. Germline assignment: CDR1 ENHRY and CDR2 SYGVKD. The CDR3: CAISVGQGRDQPQHF. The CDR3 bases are TGTGCCATCAGTGTGGGACAGGGAAGGGATCAGCCCCAGCATTTT.

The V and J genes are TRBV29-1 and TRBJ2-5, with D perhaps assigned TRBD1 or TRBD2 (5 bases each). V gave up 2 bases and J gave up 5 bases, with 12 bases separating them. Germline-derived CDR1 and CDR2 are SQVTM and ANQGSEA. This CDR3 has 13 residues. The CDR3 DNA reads TGCAGCGTTGAACAGGTGGGGGTGGAGACCCAGTACTTC. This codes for CSVEQVGVETQYF.

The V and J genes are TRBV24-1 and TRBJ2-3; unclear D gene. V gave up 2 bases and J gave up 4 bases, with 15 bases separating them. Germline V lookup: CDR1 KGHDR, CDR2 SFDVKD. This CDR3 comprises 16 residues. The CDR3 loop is CATSDSTLSGSDTQYF. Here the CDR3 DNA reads TGTGCCACCAGTGATTCGACATTGTCCGGTTCAGATACGCAGTATTTT.

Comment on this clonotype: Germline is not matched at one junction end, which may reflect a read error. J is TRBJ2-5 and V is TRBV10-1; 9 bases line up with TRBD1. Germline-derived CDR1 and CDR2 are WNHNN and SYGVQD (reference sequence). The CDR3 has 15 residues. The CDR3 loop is CASSPYEGQGQTQYF. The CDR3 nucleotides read TGTGCCAGCAGTCCATATGAGGGACAGGGACAGACCCAGTACTTC.

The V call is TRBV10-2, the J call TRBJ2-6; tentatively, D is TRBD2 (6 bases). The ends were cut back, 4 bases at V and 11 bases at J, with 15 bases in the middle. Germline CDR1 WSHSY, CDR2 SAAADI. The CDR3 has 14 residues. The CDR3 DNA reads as TGCGCCAGCAGTGGAGGGAGGTTGTCCTACGTCCTGACTTTC. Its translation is CASSGGRLSYVLTF.

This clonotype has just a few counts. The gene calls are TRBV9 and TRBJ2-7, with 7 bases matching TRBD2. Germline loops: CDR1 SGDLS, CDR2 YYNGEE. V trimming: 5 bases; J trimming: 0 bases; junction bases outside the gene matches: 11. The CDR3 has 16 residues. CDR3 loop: CASSGDDGRSSYEQYF. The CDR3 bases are TGTGCCAGCAGTGGGGATGACGGGAGGAGCTCCTACGAGCAGTACTTC.

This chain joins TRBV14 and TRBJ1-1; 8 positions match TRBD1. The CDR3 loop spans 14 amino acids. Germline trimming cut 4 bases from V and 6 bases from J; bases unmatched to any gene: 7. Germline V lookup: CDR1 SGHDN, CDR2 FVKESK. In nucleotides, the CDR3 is TGTGCCAGCAGCCCAGCCGGGACAGGATCTGAAGCTTTCTTT. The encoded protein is CASSPAGTGSEAFF.

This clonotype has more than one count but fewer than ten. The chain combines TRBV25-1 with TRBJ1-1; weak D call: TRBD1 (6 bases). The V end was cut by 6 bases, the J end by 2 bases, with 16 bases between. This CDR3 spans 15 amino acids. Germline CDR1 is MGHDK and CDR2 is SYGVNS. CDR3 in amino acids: CASRTLGGANTEAFF. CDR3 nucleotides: TGTGCCAGCAGGACCTTGGGGGGGGCCAACACTGAAGCTTTCTTT.

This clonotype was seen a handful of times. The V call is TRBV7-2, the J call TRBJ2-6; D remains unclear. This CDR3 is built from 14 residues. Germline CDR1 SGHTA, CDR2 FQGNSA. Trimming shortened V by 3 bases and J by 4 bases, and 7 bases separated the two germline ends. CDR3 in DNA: TGTGCCAGCAGCTTTTCTGGGGGGGCCAACGTCCTGACTTTC. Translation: CASSFSGGANVLTF.

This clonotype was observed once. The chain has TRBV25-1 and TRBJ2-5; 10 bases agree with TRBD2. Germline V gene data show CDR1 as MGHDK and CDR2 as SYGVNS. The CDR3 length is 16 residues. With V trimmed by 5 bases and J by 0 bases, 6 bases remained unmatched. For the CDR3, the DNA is TGTGCCAGCAGTATTGGACTAGCGGATAACCAAGAGACCCAGTACTTC. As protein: CASSIGLADNQETQYF.

CDR3 amino acids: CASSQEYAQVSRGYTF. Written as DNA, the CDR3 is TGTGCCAGCAGCCAAGAATACGCCCAAGTGTCGCGAGGCTACACCTTC. The rearrangement links TRBV28 to TRBJ1-2, with D hard to call. Per the germline V gene, CDR1 is MDHEN and CDR2 is SYDVKM. Trimming removed 6 bases at V and 8 bases at J, with 25 bases between. The CDR3 sequence is 16 residues long.

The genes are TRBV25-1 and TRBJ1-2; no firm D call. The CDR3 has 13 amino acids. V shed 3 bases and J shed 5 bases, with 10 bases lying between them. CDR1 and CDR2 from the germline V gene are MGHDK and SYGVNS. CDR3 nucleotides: TGTGCCAGCAGTGATGAGGAAGGATATGGCTACACCTTC. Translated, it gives CASSDEEGYGYTF.

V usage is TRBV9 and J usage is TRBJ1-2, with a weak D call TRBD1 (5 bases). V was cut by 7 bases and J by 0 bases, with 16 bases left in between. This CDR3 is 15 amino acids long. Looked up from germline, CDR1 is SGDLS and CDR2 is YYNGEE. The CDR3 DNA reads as TGTGCCAGCCGACGGGGGGGTCATTCTAACTATGGCTACACCTTC. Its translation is CASRRGGHSNYGYTF.

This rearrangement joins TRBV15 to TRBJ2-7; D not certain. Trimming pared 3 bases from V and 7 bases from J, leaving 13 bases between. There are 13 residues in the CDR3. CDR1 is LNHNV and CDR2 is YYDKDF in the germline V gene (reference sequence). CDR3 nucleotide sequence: TGTGCCACCAGCAGTCGTACGATCGGGGAGCAGTACTTC. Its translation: CATSSRTIGEQYF.

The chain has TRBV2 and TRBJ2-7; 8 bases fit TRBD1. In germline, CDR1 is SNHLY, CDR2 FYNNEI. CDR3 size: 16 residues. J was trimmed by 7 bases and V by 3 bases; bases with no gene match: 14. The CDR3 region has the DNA TGTGCCAGCAGTGAGGGGCAGGGGGCGCCCCTCGGAGAGCAGTACTTC. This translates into CASSEGQGAPLGEQYF.

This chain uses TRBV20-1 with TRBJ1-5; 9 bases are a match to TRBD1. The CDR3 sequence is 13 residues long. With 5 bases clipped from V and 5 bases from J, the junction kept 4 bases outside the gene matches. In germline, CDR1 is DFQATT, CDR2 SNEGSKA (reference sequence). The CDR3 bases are TGCAGTGCTGCCCGGGACAGGGATCAGCCCCAGCATTTT. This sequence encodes CSAARDRDQPQHF.

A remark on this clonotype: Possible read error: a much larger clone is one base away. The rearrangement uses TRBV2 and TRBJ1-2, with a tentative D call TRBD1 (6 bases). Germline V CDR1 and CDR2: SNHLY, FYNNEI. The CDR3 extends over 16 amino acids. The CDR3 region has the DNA TGTGCCAGCGGTGAGCATCAGGGGTTGGCTAACTATGGCTACACCTTC. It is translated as CASGEHQGLANYGYTF.

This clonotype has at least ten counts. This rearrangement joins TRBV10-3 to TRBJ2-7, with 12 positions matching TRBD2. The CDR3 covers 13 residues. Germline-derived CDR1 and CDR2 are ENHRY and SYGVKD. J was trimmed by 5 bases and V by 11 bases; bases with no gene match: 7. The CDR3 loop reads CAASGRVSDEQYF. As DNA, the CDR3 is TGTGCCGCTAGCGGGAGGGTATCTGACGAGCAGTACTTC.